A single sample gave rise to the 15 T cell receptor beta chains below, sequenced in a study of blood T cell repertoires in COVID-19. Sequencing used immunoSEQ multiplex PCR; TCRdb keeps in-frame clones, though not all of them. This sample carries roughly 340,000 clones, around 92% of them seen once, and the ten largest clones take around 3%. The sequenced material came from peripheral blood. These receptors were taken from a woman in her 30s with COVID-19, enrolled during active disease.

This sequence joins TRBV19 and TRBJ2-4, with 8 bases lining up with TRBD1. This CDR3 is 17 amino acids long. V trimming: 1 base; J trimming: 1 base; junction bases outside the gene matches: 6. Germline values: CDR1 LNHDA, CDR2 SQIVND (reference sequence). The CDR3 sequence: CASSIVSGGFAKNIQYF. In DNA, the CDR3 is TGTGCCAGTAGTATAGTTTCAGGGGGCTTTGCCAAAAACATTCAGTACTTC.

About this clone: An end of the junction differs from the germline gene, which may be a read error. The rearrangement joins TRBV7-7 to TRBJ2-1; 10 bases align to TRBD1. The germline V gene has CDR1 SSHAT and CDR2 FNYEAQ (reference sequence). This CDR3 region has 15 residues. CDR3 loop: CASSPPGQGPDEQFF. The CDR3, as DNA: TGTGCTAGCAGCCCTCCGGGACAGGGGCCCGATGAGCAGTTCTTC.

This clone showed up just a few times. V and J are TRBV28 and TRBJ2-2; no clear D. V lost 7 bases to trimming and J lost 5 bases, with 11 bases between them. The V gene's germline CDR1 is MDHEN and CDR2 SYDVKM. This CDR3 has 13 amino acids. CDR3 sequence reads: CASNSPQTGELFF. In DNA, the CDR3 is TGTGCCAGCAATTCCCCCCAGACCGGGGAGCTGTTTTTT. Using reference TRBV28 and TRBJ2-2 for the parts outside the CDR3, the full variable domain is DVKVTQSSRYLVKRTGEKVFLECVQDMDHENMFWYRQDPGLGLRLIYFSYDVKMKEKGDIPEGYSVSREKKERFSLILESASTNQTSMYLCASNSPQTGELFFGEGSRLTVL.

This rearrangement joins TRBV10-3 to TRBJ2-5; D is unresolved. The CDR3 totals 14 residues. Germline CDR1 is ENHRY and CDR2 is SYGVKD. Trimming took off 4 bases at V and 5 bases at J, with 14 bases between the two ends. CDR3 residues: CAISAGQAKETQYF. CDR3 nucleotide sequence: TGTGCCATCAGTGCTGGCCAGGCGAAGGAGACCCAGTACTTC.

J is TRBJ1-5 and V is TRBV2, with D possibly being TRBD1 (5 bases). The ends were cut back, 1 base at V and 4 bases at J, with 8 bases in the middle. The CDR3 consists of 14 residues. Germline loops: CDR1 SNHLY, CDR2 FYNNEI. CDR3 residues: CASSEGGRNQPQHF. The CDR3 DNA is TGTGCCAGCAGTGAAGGGGGCCGAAATCAGCCCCAGCATTTT.

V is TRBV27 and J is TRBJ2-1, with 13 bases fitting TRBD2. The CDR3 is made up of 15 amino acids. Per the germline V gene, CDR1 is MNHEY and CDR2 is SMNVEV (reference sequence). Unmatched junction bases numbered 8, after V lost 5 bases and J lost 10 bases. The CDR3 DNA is TGTGCCAGCAGTCCCAGGACTAGCGGGAGAGAGGAGCAGTTCTTC. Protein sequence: CASSPRTSGREEQFF.

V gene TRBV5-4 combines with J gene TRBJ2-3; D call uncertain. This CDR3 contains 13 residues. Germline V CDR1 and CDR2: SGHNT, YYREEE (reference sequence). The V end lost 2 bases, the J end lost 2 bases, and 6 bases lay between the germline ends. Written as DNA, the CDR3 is TGTGCCAGCAGCTTTGAGGCCACAGATACGCAGTATTTT. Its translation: CASSFEATDTQYF.

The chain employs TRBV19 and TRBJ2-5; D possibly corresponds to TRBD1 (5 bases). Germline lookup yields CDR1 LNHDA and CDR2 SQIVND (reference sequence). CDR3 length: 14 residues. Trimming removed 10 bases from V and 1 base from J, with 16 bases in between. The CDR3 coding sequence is TGTGCCACCTCGATTATGCAGGGCCAAGAGACCCAGTACTTC. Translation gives CATSIMQGQETQYF.

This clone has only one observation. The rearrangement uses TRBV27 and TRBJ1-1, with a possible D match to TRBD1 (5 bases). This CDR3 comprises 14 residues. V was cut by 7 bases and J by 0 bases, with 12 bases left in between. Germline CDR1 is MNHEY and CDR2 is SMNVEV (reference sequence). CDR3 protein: CASNLRGMNTEAFF. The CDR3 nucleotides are TGTGCCAGCAACCTAAGGGGTATGAACACTGAAGCTTTCTTT.

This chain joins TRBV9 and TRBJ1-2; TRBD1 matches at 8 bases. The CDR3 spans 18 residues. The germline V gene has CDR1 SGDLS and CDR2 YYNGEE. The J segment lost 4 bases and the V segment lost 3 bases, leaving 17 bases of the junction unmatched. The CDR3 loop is CASSASFKRTGFPYGYTF. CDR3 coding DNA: TGTGCCAGCAGCGCTTCCTTCAAGAGGACAGGGTTCCCCTATGGCTACACCTTC.

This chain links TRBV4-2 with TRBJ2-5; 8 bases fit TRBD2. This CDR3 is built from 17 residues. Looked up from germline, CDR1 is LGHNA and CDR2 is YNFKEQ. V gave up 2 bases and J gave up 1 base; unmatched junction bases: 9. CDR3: CASSQRPSAGGQETQYF. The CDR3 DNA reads TGTGCCAGCAGCCAAAGACCCTCGGCGGGGGGCCAAGAGACCCAGTACTTC.

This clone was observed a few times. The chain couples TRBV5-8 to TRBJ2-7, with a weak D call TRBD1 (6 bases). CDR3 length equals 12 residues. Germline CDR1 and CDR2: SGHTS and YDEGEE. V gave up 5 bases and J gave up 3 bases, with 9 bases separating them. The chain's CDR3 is CASRLDSYEQYV. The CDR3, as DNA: TGTGCCAGCAGACTGGACAGCTACGAGCAGTACGTC.

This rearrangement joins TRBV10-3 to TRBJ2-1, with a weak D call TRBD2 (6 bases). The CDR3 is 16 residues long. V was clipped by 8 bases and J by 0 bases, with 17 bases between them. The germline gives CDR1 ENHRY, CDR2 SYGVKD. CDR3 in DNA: TGTGCCATCCGGAGGTACGGGAGTCCCTCCTACAATGAGCAGTTCTTC. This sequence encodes CAIRRYGSPSYNEQFF.

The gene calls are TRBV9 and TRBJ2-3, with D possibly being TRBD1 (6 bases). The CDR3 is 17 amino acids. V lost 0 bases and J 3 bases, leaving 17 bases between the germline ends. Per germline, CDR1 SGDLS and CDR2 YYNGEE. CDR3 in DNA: TGTGCCAGCAGCGTAGAGGGGGTCAGGTTTGGTACAGATACGCAGTATTTT. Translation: CASSVEGVRFGTDTQYF.

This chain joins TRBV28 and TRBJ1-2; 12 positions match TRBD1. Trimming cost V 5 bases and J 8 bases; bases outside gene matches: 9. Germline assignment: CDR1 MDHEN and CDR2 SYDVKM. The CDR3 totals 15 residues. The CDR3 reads CASSPPGQGAGGYTF. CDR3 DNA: TGTGCCAGCAGTCCACCGGGACAGGGGGCGGGGGGCTACACCTTC.